This T cell receptor beta chain derives from a study of shared T cell receptors in the human thymus. TCRdb's table, derived via immunoSEQ multiplex PCR, lists solely in-frame clones and lacks some. The sample consists of hundreds of thousands of clones, approximately 95% of them appearing once. The germline CDR1 and CDR2 sequences are LNHDA and SQIVND (reference sequence). With 4 bases removed from V and 0 bases from J, the gap between germline ends came to 10 bases. The length of the CDR3 is 14 residues. Source material: thymocytes. The TCR originated in a human donor. The J gene is TRBJ2-7, the V gene TRBV19; either TRBD1 or TRBD2 may supply D (5 bases each). The CDR3 bases are TGTGCCAGTAGTAGGGCAGGGAGCTCCTACGAGCAGTACTTC. It codes for CASSRAGSSYEQYF.